This T cell receptor beta chain was observed in a study of CD8+ T cells in alopecia areata. This CDR3 has 13 amino acids. The germline V gene encodes CDR1 SGHRS and CDR2 YFSETQ. Trimming took off 2 bases at V and 2 bases at J, with 8 bases between the two ends. General study points: Expanded CD8+ clones among the top 100, and scalp clonality, were significantly decreased by tofacitinib. Mouse data revealed clearer TCR sharing than patient data did, a gap possibly tied to HLA.

Of note for this clone: Its specificity is unknown.

Sequencing used cDNA as its template, made by extracting RNA and reverse transcribing it. Method: immunoSEQ multiplex PCR; TCRdb's copy keeps in-frame clones and lacks some. The sample records about 180,000 clones, approximately 53% being singletons. The treatment was: oral pan-JAK inhibitor, 5-10 mg twice daily. Sample: CD8+ T cells sorted from blood, taken at week 24, from a patient treated with tofacitinib. V usage is TRBV5-1 and J usage is TRBJ2-7; D remains ambiguous. The origin of this receptor is a human donor with alopecia areata. This CDR3 reads CASSLVGPYEQYF. The CDR3 DNA reads TGCGCCAGCAGCTTAGTCGGGCCCTACGAGCAGTACTTC. Full variable domain (outside the CDR3, taken from reference TRBV5-1 and TRBJ2-7): KAGVTQTPRYLIKTRGQQVTLSCSPISGHRSVSWYQQTPGQGLQFLFEYFSETQRNKGNFPGRFSGRQFSNSRSEMNVSTLELGDSALYLCASSLVGPYEQYFGPGTRLTVT.